These T cell receptor beta chains were read from a single sample in a study of radiotherapy plus CTLA-4 blockade in lung cancer. The table came from immunoSEQ multiplex PCR; TCRdb's copy has only in-frame clones and leaves some out. The sample yields about 13,000 clones, 80% to 90% seen once. Sequencing was performed on peripheral blood, taken from a patient treated with radiotherapy plus ipilimumab. The receptors here all came from a human donor with non-small cell lung cancer that progressed on radiotherapy plus ipilimumab. Some clones in this sample may be carry-over from other donors' samples. Each CDR3 is given with its conserved first and last residue. The D gene is left open where the match is weak. Expanded clones are given a class, and other clones once, few, many or no size at all.

TGCGCCAGCAGCTTGGAACAGGGTAGAACTGAAGCTTTCTTT | CASSLEQGRTEAFF | TRBJ1-1 | 14 | TRBV5-1 | - | once
TGTGCCAGCAGCTTAGAAGGCGGCTCCTACAATGAGCAGTTCTTC | CASSLEGGSYNEQFF | TRBJ2-1 | 15 | TRBV7-9 | - | once
TGCGCCAGCAGCCTGGTTGGGAGTTCCTACGAGCAGTACTTC | CASSLVGSSYEQYF | TRBJ2-7 | 14 | TRBV5-1 | - | -
TGTGCCAGCAGAGACCGGGACAGGGGGCGCGGGAGCAATCAGCCCCAGCATTTT | CASRDRDRGRGSNQPQHF | TRBJ1-5 | 18 | TRBV27 | TRBD1 | few
TGCGCCAGCAGCTTGACGACTACCGAGGCGGCCGAGCAGTACTTC | CASSLTTTEAAEQYF | TRBJ2-7 | 15 | TRBV5-1 | - | -
TGTGCCAGCATCTCCGCAGGGGAGTCCTACGAGCAGTACTTC | CASISAGESYEQYF | TRBJ2-7 | 14 | TRBV11-2 | - | few
TGTGCTAGTGGTTTGGTACTCCCCGACAATGAGCAGTTCTTC | CASGLVLPDNEQFF | TRBJ2-1 | 14 | TRBV12-5 | - | -
TGTGCCAGCACCCCGGGACTAGCGGGAGGGAACACCGGGGAGCTGTTTTTT | CASTPGLAGGNTGELFF | TRBJ2-2 | 17 | TRBV2 | TRBD2 | -
TGTGCCAGCAGTCGAGTCTCGGGGGGCACTAGCACAGATACGCAGTATTTT | CASSRVSGGTSTDTQYF | TRBJ2-3 | 17 | TRBV5-6 | - | -
TGTGCCAGCAGTGAACAGGGCGGCTATGGCTACACCTTC | CASSEQGGYGYTF | TRBJ1-2 | 13 | TRBV25-1 | - | -
TGTGCCAGCAGCATTTCCAGGGGGCGCGGCACCGGGGAGCTGTTTTTT | CASSISRGRGTGELFF | TRBJ2-2 | 16 | TRBV7-9 | TRBD1 | few
TGTGCCAGCAGCTTAGTGGCTAGCGTGAACGAGCAGTACTTC | CASSLVASVNEQYF | TRBJ2-7 | 14 | TRBV7-2 | - | -
TGTGCCAGTAGTATGGGGGGGGATACGCAGTATTTT | CASSMGGDTQYF | TRBJ2-3 | 12 | TRBV19 | TRBD2 | -
TGTGCCAGCAGCTTAGGGACAGGGAAAAATCAGCCCCAGCATTTT | CASSLGTGKNQPQHF | TRBJ1-5 | 15 | TRBV7-9 | TRBD1 | -
TGCGCCAGCAGCCATCGAGCGGGGGCCACAGATACGCAGTATTTT | CASSHRAGATDTQYF | TRBJ2-3 | 15 | TRBV4-3 | TRBD2 | -
TGTGCCAGCAGCTTTGTGACAGGGCCCGCAGATACGCAGTATTTT | CASSFVTGPADTQYF | TRBJ2-3 | 15 | TRBV7-9 | TRBD1 | -
TGTGCCAGCAGTCCCACCCACAGTGCTGCTTACGAGCAGTACTTC | CASSPTHSAAYEQYF | TRBJ2-7 | 15 | TRBV7-6 | - | -